The 9 T cell receptor beta chains reported below all come from one sample, sequenced in a study of T cells in women clearing cervical HPV infection. Measured with immunoSEQ multiplex PCR; TCRdb has only the in-frame clones, and not every one. The table gives about 39,000 clones; the top ten clones make up 6% to 6.5% of it. Sequencing input: blood buffy coat. The receptors stem from a woman between 18 and 69 years old with a cervical HPV16 infection that either progressed to CIN3+ or cleared (not recorded which).

Remarks on this clone: The read ends 3 residues before the CDR3 terminus; that terminus is restored from the germline J gene. The J gene is TRBJ1-4, the V gene TRBV7-2; D is possibly TRBD1 (5 bases). Germline V CDR1 and CDR2: SGHTA, FQGNSA. The CDR3 has 14 residues. Trimming cost V 4 bases and J 8 bases, with 14 bases left between them. The CDR3 loop reads CASSSGTSREKLFF. CDR3 DNA, as far as it was read: TGTGCCAGCAGCTCCGGGACTTCGAGGGAAAAA.

Notes on this clone: The read is 3 residues too short to cover the CDR3 end, so that end is filled in from the germline J gene. The chain is built from TRBV11-3 and TRBJ2-1; a weak D match, TRBD1 (6 bases). Germline V gene sequence: CDR1 SGHNT, CDR2 YENEEA. This CDR3 contains 12 residues. Trimming took 3 bases from V and 8 from J, leaving 8 bases between them. CDR3 sequence reads: CASSFEGDEQFF. Incomplete CDR3 DNA: TGTGCCAGCAGCTTTGAGGGGGATGAG.

Concerning this clone: An end of the junction differs from the germline gene, which may be a read error. The sequence runs out 3 residues before the end of the CDR3; the remainder is reconstructed from the germline J gene. This sample also contains other DNA sequences that code for the same CDR3. The chain couples TRBV10-3 to TRBJ1-3; the match to TRBD1 covers 7 bases. The CDR3 has 14 amino acids. CDR1 and CDR2 (germline): ENHRY, SYGVKD. CDR3 amino acids: CAIKGAISGNTIYF. The CDR3 DNA, read in part, is TGTGCCATCAAGGGGGCCATATCGGGAAACACG.

As concerns this clone: From the germline J gene comes the end of the CDR3, since the read stops 3 residues before it. J is TRBJ1-1 and V is TRBV12-5; tentative D call: TRBD1 (6 bases). The germline gives CDR1 LGHNT, CDR2 FRNRAP. The CDR3 loop spans 13 amino acids. Trimming removed 4 bases from V and 1 base from J, with 7 bases in between. CDR3 DNA, as far as it was read: TGTGCTAGTGGTTCACAGGGGAACACTGAA. It yields the protein CASGSQGNTE. The complete CDR3 reads CASGSQGNTEAFF.

Note on this clone: The read ends 3 residues early relative to the CDR3; the germline J gene fills the gap. The chain is built from TRBV7-2 and TRBJ2-5; 7 nucleotides agree with TRBD1. There are 12 residues in the CDR3. V was clipped by 9 bases and J by 5 bases; unmatched bases: 6. The V gene's germline CDR1 is SGHTA and CDR2 FQGNSA. The CDR3 sequence is CASKKGGETQYF. CDR3 DNA (partial): TGTGCCAGTAAGAAAGGGGGCGAGACC. The full variable domain, completed using reference TRBV7-2 and TRBJ2-5, is GAGVSQSPSNKVTEKGKDVELRCDPISGHTALYWYRQSLGQGLEFLIYFQGNSAPDKSGLPSDRFSAERTGGSVSTLTIQRTQQEDSAVYLCASKKGGETQYFGPGTRLLVL.

For this clone: The CDR3 goes on 3 residues after the read ends, and that part is filled in from the germline J gene. The rearrangement links TRBV2 to TRBJ1-1; 9 positions match TRBD1. The CDR3 extends over 14 amino acids. Germline V gives CDR1 SNHLY, CDR2 FYNNEI. The V gene end was trimmed by 4 bases and the J gene end by 5 bases; junction bases not matched to a gene: 5. The CDR3 sequence: CASSARQGETEAFF. The CDR3 bases that were read are TGTGCCAGCAGTGCTAGACAGGGGGAAACTGAA.

Remarks on this clone: The CDR3 end is not reached by the read, which stops 3 residues before it; the germline J gene fills it in. The rearrangement uses TRBV19 and TRBJ1-1; TRBD1 matches at 8 bases. The germline V gene encodes CDR1 LNHDA and CDR2 SQIVND (reference sequence). The CDR3 has 14 residues. The ends lost 6 bases at V and 6 bases at J; junction bases unmatched: 9. CDR3 sequence: CASRTGDRASEAFF. The covered CDR3 bases are TGTGCCAGTAGGACAGGGGACCGCGCGTCTGAA.

With regard to this clone: Sequencing ends 3 residues short of the CDR3 end; the germline J gene provides the rest. The rearrangement joins TRBV11-2 to TRBJ2-7; D is possibly TRBD1 (5 bases). The CDR3 covers 13 residues. Per the germline V gene, CDR1 is SGHAT and CDR2 is FQNNGV. V was trimmed by 5 bases and J by 3 bases, leaving 11 bases between them. CDR3 residues: CASSLLDNYEQYF. The sequenced CDR3 bases are TGTGCCAGCAGCCTCTTGGACAACTACGAG.

As to this clone: The read is 3 residues too short to cover the CDR3 end, so that end is filled in from the germline J gene. The V and J genes are TRBV5-6 and TRBJ2-3; D is possibly TRBD1 (5 bases). The CDR3 extends over 14 amino acids. The V gene's germline CDR1 is SGHDT and CDR2 YYEEEE. The CDR3 bases that were read are TGTGCCAGCAGCTTTGATATCAGGGAAGAGACG. Translated, it gives CASSFDIREET. The complete CDR3 reads CASSFDIREETQYF.